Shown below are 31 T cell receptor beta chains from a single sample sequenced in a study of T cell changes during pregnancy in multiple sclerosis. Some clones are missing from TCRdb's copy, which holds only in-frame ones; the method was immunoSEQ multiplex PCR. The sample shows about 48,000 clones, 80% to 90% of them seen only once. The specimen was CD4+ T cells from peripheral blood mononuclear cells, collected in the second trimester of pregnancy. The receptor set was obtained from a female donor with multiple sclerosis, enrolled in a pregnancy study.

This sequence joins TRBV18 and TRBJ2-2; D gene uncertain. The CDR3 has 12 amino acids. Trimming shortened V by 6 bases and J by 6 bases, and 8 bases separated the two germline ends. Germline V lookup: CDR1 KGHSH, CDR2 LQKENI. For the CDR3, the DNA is TGTGCCAGCTCTCCCGTCGCCGGGGAGCTGTTTTTT. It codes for CASSPVAGELFF.

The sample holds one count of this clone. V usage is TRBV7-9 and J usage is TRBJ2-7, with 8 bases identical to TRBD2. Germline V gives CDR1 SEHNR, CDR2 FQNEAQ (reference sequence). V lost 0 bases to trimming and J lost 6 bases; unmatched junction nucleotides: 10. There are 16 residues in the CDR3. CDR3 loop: CASSLAPAGLGSEQYF. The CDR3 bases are TGTGCCAGCAGCTTAGCCCCCGCGGGACTAGGTAGCGAGCAGTACTTC.

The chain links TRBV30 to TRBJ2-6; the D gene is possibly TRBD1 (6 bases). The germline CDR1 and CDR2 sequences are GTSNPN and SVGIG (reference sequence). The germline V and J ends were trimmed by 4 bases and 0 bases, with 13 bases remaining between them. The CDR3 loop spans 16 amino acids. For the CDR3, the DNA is TGTGCCTGGAATCCGGGACACAGCTCTGGGGCCAACGTCCTGACTTTC. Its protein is CAWNPGHSSGANVLTF.

The CDR3 DNA follows: TGTGCCAGCAGTGAATGGGGCAGGGGCTATGGCTACACCTTC. Its translation: CASSEWGRGYGYTF. This chain uses TRBV6-1 with TRBJ1-2; the D gene is possibly TRBD1 (6 bases). V lost 2 bases and J 4 bases, leaving 11 bases between the germline ends. The germline V gene has CDR1 MNHNS and CDR2 SASEGT. The CDR3 length is 14 residues.

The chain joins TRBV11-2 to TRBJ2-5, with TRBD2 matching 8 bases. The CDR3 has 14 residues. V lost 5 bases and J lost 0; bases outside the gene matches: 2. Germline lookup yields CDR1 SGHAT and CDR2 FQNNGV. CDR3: CASSPGLDQETQYF. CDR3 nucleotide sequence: TGTGCCAGCAGCCCGGGACTAGACCAAGAGACCCAGTACTTC. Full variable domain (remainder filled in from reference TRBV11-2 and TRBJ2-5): EAGVAQSPRYKIIEKRQSVAFWCNPISGHATLYWYQQILGQGPKLLIQFQNNGVVDDSQLPKDRFSAERLKGVDSTLKIQPAKLEDSAVYLCASSPGLDQETQYFGPGTRLLVL.

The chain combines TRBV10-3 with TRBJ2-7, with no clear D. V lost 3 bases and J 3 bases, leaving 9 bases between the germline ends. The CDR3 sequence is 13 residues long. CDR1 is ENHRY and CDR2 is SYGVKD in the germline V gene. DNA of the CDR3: TGTGCCATCAGTGAAAATCCCGGCTACGAGCAGTACTTC. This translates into CAISENPGYEQYF.

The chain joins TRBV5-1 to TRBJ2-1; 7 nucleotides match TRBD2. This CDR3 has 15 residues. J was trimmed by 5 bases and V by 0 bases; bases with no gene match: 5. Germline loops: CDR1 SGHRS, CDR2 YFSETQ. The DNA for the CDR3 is TGCGCCAGCAGCTTGGCCGGGGGGAGCAACAATGAGCAGTTCTTC. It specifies CASSLAGGSNNEQFF.

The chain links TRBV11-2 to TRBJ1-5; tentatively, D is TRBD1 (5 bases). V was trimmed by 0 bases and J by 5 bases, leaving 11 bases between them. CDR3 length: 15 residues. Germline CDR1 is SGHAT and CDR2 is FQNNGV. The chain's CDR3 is CASSLDGRGDQPQHF. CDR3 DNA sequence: TGTGCCAGCAGCTTAGATGGGAGGGGTGATCAGCCCCAGCATTTT. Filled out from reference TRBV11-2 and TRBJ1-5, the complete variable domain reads EAGVAQSPRYKIIEKRQSVAFWCNPISGHATLYWYQQILGQGPKLLIQFQNNGVVDDSQLPKDRFSAERLKGVDSTLKIQPAKLEDSAVYLCASSLDGRGDQPQHFGDGTRLSIL.

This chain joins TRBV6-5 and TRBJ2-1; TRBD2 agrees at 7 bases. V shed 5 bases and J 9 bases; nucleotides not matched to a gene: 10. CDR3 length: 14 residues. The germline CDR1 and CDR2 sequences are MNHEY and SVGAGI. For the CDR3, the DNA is TGTGCCAGCAGTGAAGGGCTAGCGGTCCGTGAGCAGTTCTTC. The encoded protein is CASSEGLAVREQFF.

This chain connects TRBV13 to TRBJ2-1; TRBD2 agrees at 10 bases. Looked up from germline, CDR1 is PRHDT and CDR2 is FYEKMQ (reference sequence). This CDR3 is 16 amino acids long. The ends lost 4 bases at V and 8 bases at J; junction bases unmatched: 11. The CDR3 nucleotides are TGTGCCAGCAGCTCCCTACGGACTAGCGGAGGGGATGAGCAGTTCTTC. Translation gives CASSSLRTSGGDEQFF.

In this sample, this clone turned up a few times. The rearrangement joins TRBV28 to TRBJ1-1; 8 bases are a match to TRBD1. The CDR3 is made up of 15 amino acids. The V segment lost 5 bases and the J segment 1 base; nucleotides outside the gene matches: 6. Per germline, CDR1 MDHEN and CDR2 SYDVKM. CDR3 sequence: CASSPPTGANTEAFF. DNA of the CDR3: TGTGCCAGCAGTCCACCGACAGGGGCGAACACTGAAGCTTTCTTT.

For the CDR3, the DNA is TGTGCCAGCAGGACCACAGGGGGGAACACTGAAGCTTTCTTT. This codes for CASRTTGGNTEAFF. The chain is built from TRBV6-1 and TRBJ1-1, with 8 bases fitting TRBD1. This CDR3 spans 14 amino acids. The V gene's germline CDR1 is MNHNS and CDR2 SASEGT. V dropped 6 bases and J dropped 1; count of bases not matched to a gene: 4.

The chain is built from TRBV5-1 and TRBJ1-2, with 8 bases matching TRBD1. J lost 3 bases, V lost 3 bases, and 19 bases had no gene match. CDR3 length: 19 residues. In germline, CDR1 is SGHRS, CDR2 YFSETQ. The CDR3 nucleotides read TGCGCCAGCAGCTCCCGGACAGGGAACATCGCTCTCTGGGACTATGGCTACACCTTC. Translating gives CASSSRTGNIALWDYGYTF.

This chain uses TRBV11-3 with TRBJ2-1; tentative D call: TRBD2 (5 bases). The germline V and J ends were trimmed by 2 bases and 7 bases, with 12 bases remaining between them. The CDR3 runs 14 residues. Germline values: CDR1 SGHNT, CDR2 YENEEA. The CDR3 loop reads CASSLSPSRNEQFF. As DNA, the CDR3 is TGTGCCAGCAGCTTAAGTCCTAGCCGGAATGAGCAGTTCTTC.

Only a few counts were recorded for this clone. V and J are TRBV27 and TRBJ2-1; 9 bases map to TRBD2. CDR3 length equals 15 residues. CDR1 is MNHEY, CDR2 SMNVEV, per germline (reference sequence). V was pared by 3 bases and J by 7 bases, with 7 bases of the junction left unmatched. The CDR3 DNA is TGTGCCAGCAGTTTTCTACTAGCGGGTGTGAATGAGCAGTTCTTC. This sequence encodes CASSFLLAGVNEQFF.

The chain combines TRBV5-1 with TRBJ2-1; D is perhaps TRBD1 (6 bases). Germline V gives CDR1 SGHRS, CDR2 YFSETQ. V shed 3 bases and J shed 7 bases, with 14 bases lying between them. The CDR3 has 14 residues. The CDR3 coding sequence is TGCGCCAGCAGCTGGGGGACGCAGGGGAATGAGCAGTTCTTC. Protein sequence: CASSWGTQGNEQFF.

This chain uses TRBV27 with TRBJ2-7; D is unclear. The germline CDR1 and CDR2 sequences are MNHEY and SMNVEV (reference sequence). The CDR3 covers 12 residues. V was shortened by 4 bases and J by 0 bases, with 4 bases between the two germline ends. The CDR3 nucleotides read TGTGCCAGCAGTTCCAACTCCTACGAGCAGTACTTC. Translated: CASSSNSYEQYF.

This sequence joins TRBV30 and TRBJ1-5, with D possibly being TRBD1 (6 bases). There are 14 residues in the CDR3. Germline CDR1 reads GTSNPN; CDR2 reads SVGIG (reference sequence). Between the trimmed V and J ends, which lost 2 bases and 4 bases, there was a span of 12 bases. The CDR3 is CAWSPGAFNQPQHF. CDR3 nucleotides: TGTGCCTGGAGTCCAGGGGCGTTTAATCAGCCCCAGCATTTT.

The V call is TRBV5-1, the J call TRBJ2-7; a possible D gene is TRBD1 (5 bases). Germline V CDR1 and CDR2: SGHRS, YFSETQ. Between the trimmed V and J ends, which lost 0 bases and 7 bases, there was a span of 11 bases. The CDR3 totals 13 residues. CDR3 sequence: CASSLARVEEQYF. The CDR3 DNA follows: TGCGCCAGCAGCTTGGCCAGGGTTGAAGAGCAGTACTTC. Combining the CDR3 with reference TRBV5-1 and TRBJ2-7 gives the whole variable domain KAGVTQTPRYLIKTRGQQVTLSCSPISGHRSVSWYQQTPGQGLQFLFEYFSETQRNKGNFPGRFSGRQFSNSRSEMNVSTLELGDSALYLCASSLARVEEQYFGPGTRLTVT.

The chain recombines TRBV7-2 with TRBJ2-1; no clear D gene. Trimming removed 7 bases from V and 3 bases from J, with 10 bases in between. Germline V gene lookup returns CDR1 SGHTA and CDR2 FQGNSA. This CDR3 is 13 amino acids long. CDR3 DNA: TGTGCCAGCAACCCGGGTAACTACAATGAGCAGTTCTTC. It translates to CASNPGNYNEQFF.

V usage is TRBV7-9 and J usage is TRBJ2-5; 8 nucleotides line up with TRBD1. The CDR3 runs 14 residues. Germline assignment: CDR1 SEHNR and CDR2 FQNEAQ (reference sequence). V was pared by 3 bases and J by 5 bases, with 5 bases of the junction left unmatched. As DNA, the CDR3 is TGTGCCAGCAGCTTCGAGCAGGGGGCCGAGACCCAGTACTTC. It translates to CASSFEQGAETQYF.

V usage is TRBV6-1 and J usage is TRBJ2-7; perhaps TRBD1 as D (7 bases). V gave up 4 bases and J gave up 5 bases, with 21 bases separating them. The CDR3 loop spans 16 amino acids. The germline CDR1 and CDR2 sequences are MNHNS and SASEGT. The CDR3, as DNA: TGTGCCAGCAGTGCCCAAGGGGGCGGGGAGAGAGACGAGCAGTACTTC. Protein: CASSAQGGGERDEQYF.

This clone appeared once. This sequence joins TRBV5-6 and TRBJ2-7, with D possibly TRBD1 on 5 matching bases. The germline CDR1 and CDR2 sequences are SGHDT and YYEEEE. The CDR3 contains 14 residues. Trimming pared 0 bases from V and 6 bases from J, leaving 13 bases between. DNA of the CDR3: TGTGCCAGCAGCTTGGATACAGGTCTAGGCGAGCAGTACTTC. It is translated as CASSLDTGLGEQYF.

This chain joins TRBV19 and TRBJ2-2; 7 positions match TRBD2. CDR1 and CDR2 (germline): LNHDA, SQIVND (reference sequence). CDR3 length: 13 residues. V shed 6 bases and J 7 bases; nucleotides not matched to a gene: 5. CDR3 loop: CASRRREHGELFF. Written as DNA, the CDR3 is TGTGCCAGTAGGAGGCGGGAGCACGGGGAGCTGTTTTTT. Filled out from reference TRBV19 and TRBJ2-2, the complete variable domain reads DGGITQSPKYLFRKEGQNVTLSCEQNLNHDAMYWYRQDPGQGLRLIYYSQIVNDFQKGDIAEGYSVSREKKESFPLTVTSAQKNPTAFYLCASRRREHGELFFGEGSRLTVL.

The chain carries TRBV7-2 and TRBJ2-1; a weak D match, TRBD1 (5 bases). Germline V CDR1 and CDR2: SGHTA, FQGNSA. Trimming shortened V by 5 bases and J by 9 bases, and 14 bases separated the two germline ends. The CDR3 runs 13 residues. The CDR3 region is CASSPTAWREQFF. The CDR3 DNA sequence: TGTGCCAGCAGCCCGACAGCTTGGCGTGAGCAGTTCTTC.

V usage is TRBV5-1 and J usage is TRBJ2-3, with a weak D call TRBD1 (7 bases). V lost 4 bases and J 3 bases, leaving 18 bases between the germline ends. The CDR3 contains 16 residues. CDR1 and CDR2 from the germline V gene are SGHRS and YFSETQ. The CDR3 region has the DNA TGCGCCAGCAGCCCGTTTGGAGGGGGCGTGACAGATACGCAGTATTTT. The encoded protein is CASSPFGGGVTDTQYF.

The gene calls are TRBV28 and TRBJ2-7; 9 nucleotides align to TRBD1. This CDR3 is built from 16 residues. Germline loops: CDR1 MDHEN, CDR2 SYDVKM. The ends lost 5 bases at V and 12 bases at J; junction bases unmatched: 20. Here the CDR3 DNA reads TGTGCCAGCAGTCTCCAAACAGGGGGCCCTACTCGGAGCGGGTACTTC. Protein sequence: CASSLQTGGPTRSGYF. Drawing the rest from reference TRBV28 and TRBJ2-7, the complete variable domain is DVKVTQSSRYLVKRTGEKVFLECVQDMDHENMFWYRQDPGLGLRLIYFSYDVKMKEKGDIPEGYSVSREKKERFSLILESASTNQTSMYLCASSLQTGGPTRSGYFGPGTRLTVT.

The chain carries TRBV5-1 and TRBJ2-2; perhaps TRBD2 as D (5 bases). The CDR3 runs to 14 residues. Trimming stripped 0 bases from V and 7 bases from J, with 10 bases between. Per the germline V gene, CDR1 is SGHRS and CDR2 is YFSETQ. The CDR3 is CASSLGRRNGELFF. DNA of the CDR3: TGCGCCAGCAGCTTGGGACGGAGGAACGGGGAGCTGTTTTTT.

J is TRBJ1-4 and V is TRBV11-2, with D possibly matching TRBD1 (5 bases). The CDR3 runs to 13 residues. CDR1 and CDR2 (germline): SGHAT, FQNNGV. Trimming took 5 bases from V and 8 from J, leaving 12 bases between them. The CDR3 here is CASSPGAVEKLFF. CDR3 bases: TGTGCCAGCAGCCCTGGGGCGGTAGAAAAACTGTTTTTT.

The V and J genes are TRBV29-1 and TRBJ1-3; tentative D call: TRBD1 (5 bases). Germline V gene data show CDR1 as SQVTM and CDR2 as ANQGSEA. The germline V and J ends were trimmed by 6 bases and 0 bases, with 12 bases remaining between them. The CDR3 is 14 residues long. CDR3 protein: CSVGATSSGNTIYF. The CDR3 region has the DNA TGCAGCGTAGGGGCCACCAGCTCTGGAAACACCATATATTTT.

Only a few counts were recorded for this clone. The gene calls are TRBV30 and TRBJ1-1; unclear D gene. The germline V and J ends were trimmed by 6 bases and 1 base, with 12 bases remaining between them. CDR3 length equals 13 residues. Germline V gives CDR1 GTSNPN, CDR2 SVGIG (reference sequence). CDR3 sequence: CACRGRENTEAFF. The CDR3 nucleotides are TGTGCCTGTCGTGGGCGGGAGAACACTGAAGCTTTCTTT.